The rows below give T cell receptor beta chains drawn from one sample of a study of identical twins. MiXCR was run by TCRdb on the 5' RACE reads, yielding one entry per CDR3 protein. The data show fewer than 650,000 distinct CDR3 sequences, with 9.5% to 10% seen just once and under 3.5% held by the top ten. These sequences were also reported in another study, on yellow fever vaccine responses in identical twins.

Sequenced sample: PBMCs. All receptors come from a woman aged 18-29 years in good health. CDR3s include the opening cysteine and the closing phenylalanine or tryptophan. The D gene is left open where the match is weak. Size is stated for part of the rows, as once, few or many counts, or as a class when the clone is expanded.

d_call: -; clone_size: few; v_call: TRBV12-3/TRBV12-4; j_call: TRBJ2-7; cdr3_aa: CASRQTPQEQYF; cdr3_nt: TGTGCCAGCAGGCAAACCCCTCAAGAGCAGTACTTC
d_call: TRBD2; clone_size: few; v_call: TRBV7-8; j_call: TRBJ2-1; cdr3_aa: CASSLGTSGRAHYNEQFF; cdr3_nt: TGTGCCAGCAGCTTAGGGACTAGTGGGAGGGCCCACTACAATGAGCAGTTCTTC
d_call: -; clone_size: -; v_call: TRBV18; j_call: TRBJ1-1; cdr3_aa: CASSAGGGTEAFF; cdr3_nt: TGTGCCAGCTCCGCCGGGGGGGGCACTGAAGCTTTCTTT
d_call: -; clone_size: -; v_call: TRBV25-1; j_call: TRBJ1-2; cdr3_aa: CASSEGRAVSSHYGYTF; cdr3_nt: TGTGCCAGCAGTGAAGGACGGGCCGTCTCTTCTCACTATGGCTACACCTTC
d_call: -; clone_size: many; v_call: TRBV7-9; j_call: TRBJ2-1; cdr3_aa: CASSERSPKLVDEQFF; cdr3_nt: TGTGCCAGCAGCGAGAGGTCCCCCAAACTGGTCGATGAGCAGTTCTTC
d_call: -; clone_size: few; v_call: TRBV12-3/TRBV12-4; j_call: TRBJ2-4; cdr3_aa: CASSRELKNIQYF; cdr3_nt: TGTGCCAGCAGCAGGGAGCTGAAAAACATTCAGTACTTC
d_call: -; clone_size: few; v_call: TRBV7-6; j_call: TRBJ2-3; cdr3_aa: CASSHYPRDTQYF; cdr3_nt: TGTGCCAGCAGCCACTATCCGCGGGATACGCAGTATTTT
d_call: TRBD2; clone_size: -; v_call: TRBV12-3/TRBV12-4; j_call: TRBJ2-1; cdr3_aa: CASSLLPPGTGLGSSEQFF; cdr3_nt: TGTGCCAGCAGTCTCCTCCCACCCGGGACGGGACTAGGATCTAGTGAGCAGTTCTTC
d_call: -; clone_size: few; v_call: TRBV21-1; j_call: TRBJ2-5; cdr3_aa: CASSNSWTGGQETQYF; cdr3_nt: TGTGCCAGCAGCAATTCCTGGACAGGGGGCCAAGAGACCCAGTACTTC
d_call: TRBD2; clone_size: -; v_call: TRBV7-9; j_call: TRBJ2-7; cdr3_aa: CASSLSAGLAGVYEQYF; cdr3_nt: TGTGCCAGCAGTCTCAGTGCAGGGCTAGCGGGAGTCTACGAGCAGTACTTC
d_call: -; clone_size: -; v_call: TRBV20-1; j_call: TRBJ2-7; cdr3_aa: CSARDAGASYEQYF; cdr3_nt: TGCAGTGCTAGGGACGCAGGGGCTTCTTACGAGCAGTACTTC
d_call: TRBD1; clone_size: many; v_call: TRBV27; j_call: TRBJ2-1; cdr3_aa: CASRTGTGNYNEQFF; cdr3_nt: TGTGCCAGCAGAACCGGGACAGGGAACTACAATGAGCAGTTCTTC
d_call: -; clone_size: few; v_call: TRBV5-1; j_call: TRBJ2-7; cdr3_aa: CASSEQFSYEQYF; cdr3_nt: TGCGCCAGCAGCGAGCAATTTTCCTACGAGCAGTACTTC